Given below is one T cell receptor beta chain in context. This entry comes from a study of control samples from healthy donors and cancer patients. TCRdb keeps only in-frame clones here, not all; method: immunoSEQ multiplex PCR. The sample shows under 150,000 clones, approximately 86% of them seen only once. Germline-derived CDR1 and CDR2 are SGHAT and FQNNGV. This CDR3 is built from 15 residues. The J segment lost 4 bases and the V segment lost 1 base, leaving 0 bases of the junction unmatched. The clonotype comes from a woman aged 30 to 39 in good health. Material: blood. The chain couples TRBV11-2 to TRBJ2-3, with 12 bases aligning to TRBD1. DNA of the CDR3: TGTGCCAGCAGCTTAGGGGACAGGGGGCCAGATACGCAGTATTTT. Its translation: CASSLGDRGPDTQYF.